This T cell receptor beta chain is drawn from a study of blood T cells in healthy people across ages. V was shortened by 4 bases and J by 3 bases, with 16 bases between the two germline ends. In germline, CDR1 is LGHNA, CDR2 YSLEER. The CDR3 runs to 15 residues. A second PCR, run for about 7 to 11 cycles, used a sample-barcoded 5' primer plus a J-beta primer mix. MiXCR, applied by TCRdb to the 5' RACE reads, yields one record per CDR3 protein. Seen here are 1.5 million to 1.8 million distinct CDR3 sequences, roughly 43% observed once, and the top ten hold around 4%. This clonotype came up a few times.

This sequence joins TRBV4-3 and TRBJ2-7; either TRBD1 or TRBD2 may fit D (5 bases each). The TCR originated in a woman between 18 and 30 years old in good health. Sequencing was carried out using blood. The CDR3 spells CASSPGIGAVYEQYF. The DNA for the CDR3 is TGCGCCAGCAGCCCTGGTATCGGGGCTGTCTACGAGCAGTACTTC.